This T cell receptor (beta chain) was recovered during a study of early T cells in non-severe SARS-CoV-2 infection. This CDR3 is 14 amino acids long. Per the germline V gene, CDR1 is MDHEN and CDR2 is SYDVKM. The sample holds a few counts of this clonotype. Compared with germline, one end of the junction differs, possibly owing to a read error. A single record per CDR3 protein comes from TCRdb applying MiXCR to the 5' RACE reads. Here the sample spans around 81,000 distinct CDR3 sequences, 11% to 15% being singletons. The sequence was obtained from an adult who was a healthcare worker with PCR-confirmed SARS-CoV-2 infection or an uninfected control (not recorded which). The chain carries TRBV28 and TRBJ1-4; D ambiguous. What was sequenced was whole blood. DNA for the CDR3: TGTGCCTGCAGAGAATCAGGCGGTAATGAAAAACTGTTTTTT. Translated: CACRESGGNEKLFF.